This T cell receptor beta chain was profiled in a study of blood T cell repertoires in COVID-19. Study context: T cells, B-cell-depleted T cells, or PBMCs provided the cDNA or gDNA that served as material.

The protocol was immunoSEQ multiplex PCR, while the TCRdb copy is restricted to in-frame clones and leaves out a portion. This sample carries approximately 150,000 clones, approximately 90% of them seen once, and the ten largest clones take approximately 2.1%. Trimming took 6 bases from V and 0 from J; bases not matched to a gene: 5. Looked up from germline, CDR1 is SGHNT and CDR2 is YENEEA. This CDR3 is 14 amino acids long. This clonotype was obtained from a man aged 45-65 years who had recovered from COVID-19. Sequenced material: peripheral blood. The chain combines TRBV11-3 with TRBJ2-7, with 7 bases aligning to TRBD1. CDR3 sequence: CASSPDRASYEQYF. The DNA for the CDR3 is TGTGCCAGCAGTCCAGACAGGGCCTCCTACGAGCAGTACTTC.